This T cell receptor (beta chain) was recorded in a study of CXCR4 blockade with PD-1 therapy in pancreatic cancer. Study results and limitations: More frequent amino acid clones had more nucleotide rearrangements, suggesting convergent selection. Survival did not correlate with tumor clonality, which averaged 0.14 versus 0.05.

Germline lookup yields CDR1 LNHNV and CDR2 YYDKDF (reference sequence). The CDR3 runs 16 residues. The V end was cut by 0 bases, the J end by 3 bases, with 12 bases between. Method: immunoSEQ multiplex PCR; TCRdb's copy keeps in-frame clones and lacks some. The data hold thousands of clones, with 45% to 60% observed a single time. Of note for this clone: Its antigen is undetermined.

These archived tumors were resected from patients never given neoadjuvant therapy beforehand. The TCR was taken from a human donor with pancreatic ductal adenocarcinoma. Material: tumor tissue. The gene calls are TRBV15 and TRBJ1-3, with unresolved D. The CDR3: CATSRDNLGVGNTIYF. CDR3 sequence (DNA): TGTGCCACCAGCAGAGATAACCTGGGCGTTGGAAACACCATATATTTT.